A single sample is the source of the 11 T cell receptor beta chains below, sequenced in a study of response to subunit inactivated influenza vaccine. A single record per CDR3 protein comes from TCRdb applying MiXCR to the RT-PCR reads. The data contain hundreds of thousands of distinct CDR3 sequences, about 17% of them seen just once; the ten biggest clones take up roughly 3%. The material was CD4+ T cells sorted from PBMCs, obtained around 25 months after vaccination. All receptors come from a man aged 50 to 69 who received an inactivated influenza vaccine.

A few counts support this clonotype. The gene calls are TRBV20-1 and TRBJ1-5; D possibly corresponds to TRBD1 (5 bases). The ends were cut back, 3 bases at V and 6 bases at J, with 12 bases in the middle. Germline V CDR1 and CDR2: DFQATT, SNEGSKA (reference sequence). CDR3 length equals 13 residues. The CDR3 here is CSASSPGVQPQHF. As DNA, the CDR3 is TGCAGTGCTAGTAGCCCGGGGGTTCAGCCCCAGCATTTT.

Regarding this clonotype: One end of the junction does not line up with germline, which may come from a read error. DNA of the CDR3: TGTGCTAGCAGCCCCCTTGGTGGTTCTGGGGAGCTGTTTTTT. Translated: CASSPLGGSGELFF. This sequence joins TRBV7-7 and TRBJ2-2, with no clear D. CDR1 and CDR2 from the germline V gene are SSHAT and FNYEAQ (reference sequence). CDR3 length equals 14 residues. The full variable domain, rest sourced from reference TRBV7-7 and TRBJ2-2, is GAGVSQSPRYKVTKRGQDVTLRCDPISSHATLYWYQQALGQGPEFLTYFNYEAQPDKSGLPSDRFSAERPEGSISTLTIQRTEQRDSAMYRCASSPLGGSGELFFGEGSRLTVL.

The DNA of the CDR3 is TGCAGTGCAGGGCTAGCGGTCAATGAGCAGTTCTTC. It encodes CSAGLAVNEQFF. V and J are TRBV20-1 and TRBJ2-1; 7 nucleotides match TRBD2. CDR1 and CDR2 from the germline V gene are DFQATT and SNEGSKA (reference sequence). The CDR3 spans 12 residues. J was trimmed by 6 bases and V by 6 bases; bases with no gene match: 5.

This clonotype was seen only a few times. This chain joins TRBV20-1 and TRBJ2-7; 7 nucleotides match TRBD1. After removal of 6 bases from V and 0 bases from J, the junction contained 5 bases not matched to a gene. CDR1 and CDR2 (germline): DFQATT, SNEGSKA (reference sequence). The CDR3 has 13 amino acids. The CDR3 DNA is TGCAGTGCCATCGGGGACAGCTCCTACGAGCAGTACTTC. This gives the protein CSAIGDSSYEQYF.

In its sample, this clonotype was seen a few times. The chain uses TRBV9 and TRBJ2-1; 9 bases agree with TRBD2. Germline V gene sequence: CDR1 SGDLS, CDR2 YYNGEE. This CDR3 has 16 amino acids. Unmatched junction bases numbered 8, after V lost 0 bases and J lost 7 bases. The CDR3 is CASSVVRSGSTNEQFF. CDR3 in DNA: TGTGCCAGCAGCGTAGTACGTAGCGGGAGTACGAATGAGCAGTTCTTC.

This clonotype was detected a few times. The chain is built from TRBV28 and TRBJ1-1, with a possible D match to TRBD1 (6 bases). The CDR3 consists of 14 residues. Germline loops: CDR1 MDHEN, CDR2 SYDVKM. V shed 6 bases and J shed 6 bases, with 17 bases lying between them. This CDR3 is CASSLEGGGSEAFF. Written as DNA, the CDR3 is TGTGCCAGCAGCCTTGAGGGGGGAGGCTCTGAAGCTTTCTTT.

This chain connects TRBV12-5 to TRBJ2-1, with TRBD2 identical over 11 bases. The germline gives CDR1 LGHNT, CDR2 FRNRAP. J was trimmed by 8 bases and V by 0 bases; bases with no gene match: 3. CDR3 length: 15 residues. The CDR3 protein is CASGLVSGRAHEQFF. The DNA of the CDR3 is TGTGCTAGTGGTTTGGTTAGCGGGAGGGCCCATGAGCAGTTCTTC.

The chain joins TRBV6-1 to TRBJ1-4; D unclear. This CDR3 has 12 residues. Germline assignment: CDR1 MNHNS and CDR2 SASEGT. V lost 2 bases and J lost 8, with 6 bases in between. Written as DNA, the CDR3 is TGTGCCAGCAGTGAATTCCACGAAAAACTGTTTTTT. Its translation: CASSEFHEKLFF.

This clonotype was recorded many times. This chain links TRBV7-2 with TRBJ2-7, with 9 bases aligning to TRBD2. With V trimmed by 2 bases and J by 3 bases, 2 bases remained unmatched. The germline CDR1 and CDR2 sequences are SGHTA and FQGNSA. The CDR3 is 14 amino acids. CDR3 loop: CASSLLAGNYEQYF. In DNA, the CDR3 is TGTGCCAGCAGCTTACTAGCGGGGAACTACGAGCAGTACTTC. Full variable domain (missing parts from reference TRBV7-2 and TRBJ2-7): GAGVSQSPSNKVTEKGKDVELRCDPISGHTALYWYRQSLGQGLEFLIYFQGNSAPDKSGLPSDRFSAERTGGSVSTLTIQRTQQEDSAVYLCASSLLAGNYEQYFGPGTRLTVT.

The J gene is TRBJ1-2, the V gene TRBV12-3 or TRBV12-4; TRBD1 agrees at 10 bases. J gave up 7 bases and V 1 base, and 6 bases lay outside the gene matches. The CDR3 totals 15 residues. As DNA, the CDR3 is TGTGCCAGCAGTTTAGAAACCGGGACAGGGGTTGGCTACACCTTC. It translates to CASSLETGTGVGYTF.

The genes are TRBV12-3 or TRBV12-4 and TRBJ1-5, with no clear D. The CDR3 is made up of 16 amino acids. Deletions cut 5 bases from V and 2 bases from J, with 16 bases between. The CDR3 nucleotides read TGTGCCAGCAGTCCACCGCGGGGTTCTGGCAATCAGCCCCAGCATTTT. Its protein is CASSPPRGSGNQPQHF.